The clone carrying this T cell receptor beta chain was seen a handful of times. Its antigen is undetermined. Carried by the TCR beta cDNA libraries were unique molecular identifiers. T cells numbering roughly 1 to 11 million yielded cDNA molecules that totaled about 500,000. In TCRdb, the PCR reads were re-called with MiXCR into one record per CDR3 protein. The profile covers about 820,000 distinct CDR3 sequences, with approximately 57% appearing a single time and roughly 4.4% taken by the ten largest. These data come from a study of post-analysis software for immune sequencing data. Looking at the study overall: Progressive-relapsing, secondary progressive and relapsing-remitting multiple sclerosis were among the disease courses included.

Germline CDR1 DFQATT, CDR2 SNEGSKA (reference sequence). The CDR3 consists of 17 residues. Between the trimmed V and J ends, which lost 6 bases and 3 bases, there was a span of 25 bases. Findings of the study overall: Comparison of patients with controls showed 5 or 6 TRBV segments more frequent in patients, TRBV5-6, TRBV5-1 and TRBV20-1 among them. Same-batch preparations were strongly co-clustered by F measure. Controls' normalized Chao1 diversity significantly exceeded that of multiple sclerosis patients.

The chain recombines TRBV20-1 with TRBJ2-3; possibly TRBD1 for D (6 bases). The sample comprised blood. The origin of this receptor is a girl aged 10 to 17 with multiple sclerosis. The CDR3 spells CSAPGDGAEKITDTQYF. The CDR3 nucleotides read TGCAGTGCCCCAGGGGACGGAGCGGAGAAAATTACAGATACGCAGTATTTT.